This passage covers 20 T cell receptor beta chains from one sample sequenced in a study of CD8+ T cells in alopecia areata. TCR sequencing used cDNA made by reverse transcription of extracted RNA. Method: immunoSEQ multiplex PCR; TCRdb's copy keeps in-frame clones and lacks some. This table holds under 200,000 clones, approximately 57% found once. Treatment in this sample: oral pan-JAK inhibitor, 5-10 mg twice daily. The material sequenced was CD4+ T cells sorted from blood, taken at week 24, from a patient treated with tofacitinib. All receptors derive from a human donor with alopecia areata.

The chain has TRBV6-5 and TRBJ2-5; tentatively, D is TRBD2 (5 bases). There are 11 residues in the CDR3. Trimming pared 5 bases from V and 7 bases from J, leaving 8 bases between. The V gene's germline CDR1 is MNHEY and CDR2 SVGAGI. The CDR3: CASSKTRTQYF. DNA of the CDR3: TGTGCCAGCAGTAAAACTAGGACCCAGTACTTC.

V and J are TRBV30 and TRBJ2-5; D might be TRBD1 or TRBD2, each matching 6 bases. The CDR3 consists of 16 residues. Germline CDR1 GTSNPN, CDR2 SVGIG (reference sequence). V dropped 0 bases and J dropped 5 bases, with 19 bases sitting between them. This chain's CDR3 is CAWSVPRTGRRETQYF. CDR3 nucleotides: TGTGCCTGGAGTGTACCTAGAACAGGGAGGAGGGAGACCCAGTACTTC.

The CDR3 sequence: CSVDRGPYGYTF. In DNA form, the CDR3 reads TGCAGCGTTGACAGGGGGCCCTATGGCTACACCTTC. The V call is TRBV29-1, the J call TRBJ1-2, with 8 bases identical to TRBD1. This CDR3 contains 12 residues. Per the germline V gene, CDR1 is SQVTM and CDR2 is ANQGSEA. After removal of 3 bases from V and 4 bases from J, the junction contained 1 base not matched to a gene.

This clone was counted only a few times. CDR3 sequence (DNA): TGCAGCGTGGCAGGTAGGGCCCACCATGAAGCTTTCTTT. Encoded protein: CSVAGRAHHEAFF. The chain is built from TRBV29-1 and TRBJ1-1; D gene uncertain. Per the germline V gene, CDR1 is SQVTM and CDR2 is ANQGSEA. V was trimmed by 6 bases and J by 7 bases, leaving 18 bases between them. The CDR3 length is 13 residues.

This clone appeared a single time. This sequence joins TRBV4-1 and TRBJ2-5; D not certain. V was clipped by 1 base and J by 5 bases, with 8 bases between them. This CDR3 region has 13 residues. The germline V gene has CDR1 MGHRA and CDR2 YSYEKL. The CDR3 spells CASSQAPPETQYF. DNA for the CDR3: TGCGCCAGCAGCCAAGCCCCCCCCGAGACCCAGTACTTC.

The V and J genes are TRBV10-3 and TRBJ1-1; D might be TRBD1 (5 bases). Trimming pared 3 bases from V and 11 bases from J, leaving 13 bases between. The CDR3 loop spans 12 amino acids. Germline-derived CDR1 and CDR2 are ENHRY and SYGVKD. In DNA, the CDR3 is TGTGCCATCAGTGAATTTTCCAGGGAGGCTTTCTTT. This gives the protein CAISEFSREAFF.

The chain joins TRBV30 to TRBJ1-5, with D unresolved. There are 15 residues in the CDR3. Germline-derived CDR1 and CDR2 are GTSNPN and SVGIG (reference sequence). The ends were cut back, 1 base at V and 0 bases at J, with 10 bases in the middle. CDR3: CAWSEGHYSNQPQHF. CDR3 in DNA: TGTGCCTGGAGTGAAGGTCATTATAGCAATCAGCCCCAGCATTTT.

The V and J genes are TRBV4-1 and TRBJ2-1; TRBD1 matches at 9 bases. With V trimmed by 0 bases and J by 9 bases, 6 bases remained unmatched. The CDR3 spans 15 residues. Germline lookup yields CDR1 MGHRA and CDR2 YSYEKL. The CDR3 loop is CASSQEGQGLREQFF. The DNA of the CDR3 is TGCGCCAGCAGCCAAGAGGGACAGGGTCTTCGTGAGCAGTTCTTC.

The chain recombines TRBV27 with TRBJ2-7; 12 bases align to TRBD2. The V gene's germline CDR1 is MNHEY and CDR2 SMNVEV (reference sequence). The CDR3 runs to 16 residues. The V and J ends lost 3 bases and 4 bases, in that order; junction bases with no gene match: 7. The CDR3 DNA reads as TGTGCCAGCAGTTTTACTAGCGGGGGGAGGCCTTACGAGCAGTACTTC. It is translated as CASSFTSGGRPYEQYF.

As to this clone: Other DNA sequences in the same sample also yield this CDR3. The gene calls are TRBV11-2 and TRBJ2-7, with TRBD1 matching over 9 bases. Germline CDR1 and CDR2: SGHAT and FQNNGV. V shed 4 bases, J shed 2 bases, and the junction held 3 bases outside the gene matches. The CDR3 totals 14 residues. CDR3 in amino acids: CASSSGTGTYEQYF. Written as DNA, the CDR3 is TGTGCCAGCAGCTCCGGGACAGGGACCTACGAGCAGTACTTC.

V usage is TRBV29-1 and J usage is TRBJ2-3; D unresolved. Trimming removed 2 bases at V and 1 base at J, with 4 bases between. Germline V CDR1 and CDR2: SQVTM, ANQGSEA. There are 12 residues in the CDR3. CDR3 protein: CSVEQGTDTQYF. The CDR3 nucleotides are TGCAGCGTTGAACAGGGCACAGATACGCAGTATTTT.

The genes are TRBV27 and TRBJ1-2; D gene uncertain. Germline V gene sequence: CDR1 MNHEY, CDR2 SMNVEV (reference sequence). The CDR3 spans 14 residues. The V gene lost 5 bases and the J gene lost 6 bases, with 16 bases spanning the gap. The CDR3 DNA sequence: TGTGCCAGCAGTAAATATTCGGGAGTCAATGGCTACACCTTC. It encodes CASSKYSGVNGYTF.

This clone was seen more than once but under ten times. The chain carries TRBV19 and TRBJ2-3; 7 bases line up with TRBD1. The J segment lost 2 bases and the V segment lost 11 bases, leaving 13 bases of the junction unmatched. The CDR3 extends over 15 amino acids. Germline lookup yields CDR1 LNHDA and CDR2 SQIVND (reference sequence). This CDR3 reads CACAGRDRPTDTQYF. The DNA of the CDR3 is TGTGCCTGCGCAGGCCGGGACAGACCCACAGATACGCAGTATTTT. The variable domain in full, with the rest retrieved from reference TRBV19 and TRBJ2-3, is DGGITQSPKYLFRKEGQNVTLSCEQNLNHDAMYWYRQDPGQGLRLIYYSQIVNDFQKGDIAEGYSVSREKKESFPLTVTSAQKNPTAFYLCACAGRDRPTDTQYFGPGTRLTVL.

This clone was counted only a few times. The chain has TRBV7-3 and TRBJ1-1; possible D gene TRBD1, 5 bases. V gave up 2 bases and J gave up 7 bases, with 11 bases separating them. Per the germline V gene, CDR1 is SGHTA and CDR2 is FQGTGA. The CDR3 runs to 13 residues. The CDR3 nucleotides are TGTGCCAGCAGCTTAGGGAGGGACTATGAAGCTTTCTTT. This translates into CASSLGRDYEAFF.

The V call is TRBV19, the J call TRBJ1-5; D possibly corresponds to TRBD1 (5 bases). The CDR3 consists of 16 residues. Germline V gene sequence: CDR1 LNHDA, CDR2 SQIVND (reference sequence). V was cut by 10 bases and J by 5 bases, with 24 bases left in between. The CDR3 DNA reads TGTGCCATCGAGGGGCCTCACCAAGGTGGAGATCAGCCCCAGCATTTT. It specifies CAIEGPHQGGDQPQHF.

CDR3 sequence reads: CAISGGRDSNQPQHF. In DNA form, the CDR3 reads TGTGCCATCAGCGGGGGACGCGATAGCAATCAGCCCCAGCATTTT. This chain connects TRBV10-3 to TRBJ1-5; TRBD1 is a possible D gene (5 bases). Germline loops: CDR1 ENHRY, CDR2 SYGVKD. This CDR3 has 15 residues. V was cut by 6 bases and J by 0 bases, with 12 bases left in between.

This clone appeared a few times. This chain joins TRBV5-1 and TRBJ1-1; D might be TRBD1 (5 bases). Germline loops: CDR1 SGHRS, CDR2 YFSETQ. The V end was cut by 4 bases, the J end by 1 base, with 11 bases between. This CDR3 contains 14 residues. CDR3 DNA sequence: TGCGCCAGCAGCACCCCCGGACAGAACACTGAAGCTTTCTTT. Translating it yields CASSTPGQNTEAFF.

This clone appeared a few times. The chain is built from TRBV11-2 and TRBJ2-5; D perhaps matches TRBD1 (5 bases). The CDR3 runs 13 residues. CDR1 SGHAT and CDR2 FQNNGV come from the germline V gene. V lost 5 bases and J 2 bases, leaving 9 bases between the germline ends. CDR3 nucleotide sequence: TGTGCCAGCAGCCAGGGTCAGCAAGAGACCCAGTACTTC. Translation gives CASSQGQQETQYF.

The table lists this clone with a count of one. The rearrangement uses TRBV5-1 and TRBJ1-2; D uncertain. Deletions cut 0 bases from V and 3 bases from J, with 12 bases between. Germline values: CDR1 SGHRS, CDR2 YFSETQ. The CDR3 is made up of 15 amino acids. The CDR3 spells CASSLDYRSDYGYTF. In DNA, the CDR3 is TGCGCCAGCAGCTTGGACTACAGATCTGACTATGGCTACACCTTC.

The chain recombines TRBV30 with TRBJ1-4; maybe TRBD1 (5 bases). Deletions cut 8 bases from V and 2 bases from J, with 15 bases between. Germline CDR1 reads GTSNPN; CDR2 reads SVGIG (reference sequence). There are 14 residues in the CDR3. The CDR3 nucleotides are TGTGCCGGACAACACTCGACTACTAATGAAAAACTGTTTTTT. Translating it yields CAGQHSTTNEKLFF.